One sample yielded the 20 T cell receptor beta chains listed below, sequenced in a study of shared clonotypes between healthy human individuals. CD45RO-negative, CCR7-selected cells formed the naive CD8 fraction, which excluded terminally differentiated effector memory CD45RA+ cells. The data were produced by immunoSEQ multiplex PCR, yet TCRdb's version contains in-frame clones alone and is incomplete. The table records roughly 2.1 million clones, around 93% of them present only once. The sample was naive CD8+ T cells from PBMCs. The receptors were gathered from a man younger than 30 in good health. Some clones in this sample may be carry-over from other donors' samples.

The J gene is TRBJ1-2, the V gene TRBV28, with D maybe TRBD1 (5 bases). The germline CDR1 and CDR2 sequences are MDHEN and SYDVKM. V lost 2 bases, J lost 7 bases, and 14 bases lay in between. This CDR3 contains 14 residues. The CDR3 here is CASSLPSAGPGYTF. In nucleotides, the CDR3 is TGTGCCAGCAGTTTACCTTCGGCAGGGCCTGGCTACACCTTC.

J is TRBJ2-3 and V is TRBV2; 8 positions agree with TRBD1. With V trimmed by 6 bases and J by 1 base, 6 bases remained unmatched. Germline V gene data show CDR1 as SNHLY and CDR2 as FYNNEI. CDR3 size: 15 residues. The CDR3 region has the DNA TGTGCCAGCAGAGACAGGGGACGGGGCACAGATACGCAGTATTTT. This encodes CASRDRGRGTDTQYF.

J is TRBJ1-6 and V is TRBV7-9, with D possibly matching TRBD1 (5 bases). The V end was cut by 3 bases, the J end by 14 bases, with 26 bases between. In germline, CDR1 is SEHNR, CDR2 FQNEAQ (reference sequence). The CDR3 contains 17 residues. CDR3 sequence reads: CASSFGAEVRLRSALHF. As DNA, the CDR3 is TGTGCCAGCAGCTTTGGGGCCGAGGTGAGACTTCGATCGGCCCTCCACTTT.

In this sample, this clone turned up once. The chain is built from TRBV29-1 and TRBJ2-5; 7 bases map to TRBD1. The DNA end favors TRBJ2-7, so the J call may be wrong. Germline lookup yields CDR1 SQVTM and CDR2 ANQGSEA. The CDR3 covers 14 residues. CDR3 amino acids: CSVGPGGASYEQYF. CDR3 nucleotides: TGCAGCGTTGGTCCAGGGGGAGCATCCTACGAGCAGTACTTC.

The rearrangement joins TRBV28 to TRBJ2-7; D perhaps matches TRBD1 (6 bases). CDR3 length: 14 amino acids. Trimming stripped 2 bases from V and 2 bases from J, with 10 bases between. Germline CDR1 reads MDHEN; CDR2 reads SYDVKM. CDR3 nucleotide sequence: TGTGCCAGCAGTTTAAGTAACAGGGCCTACGAGCAGTACTTC. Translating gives CASSLSNRAYEQYF.

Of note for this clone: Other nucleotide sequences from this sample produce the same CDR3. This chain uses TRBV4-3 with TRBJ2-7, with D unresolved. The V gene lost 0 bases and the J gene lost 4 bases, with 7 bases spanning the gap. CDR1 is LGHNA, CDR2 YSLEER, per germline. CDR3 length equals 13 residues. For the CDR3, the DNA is TGCGCCAGCAGCCAAGAAGTAGGGTACGAGCAGTACTTC. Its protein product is CASSQEVGYEQYF.

Here the CDR3 DNA reads TGTGCCAGCAGCTTAATCGCCAGGGGGATGTATGAGCAGTTCTTC. It encodes CASSLIARGMYEQFF. The rearrangement joins TRBV7-9 to TRBJ2-1, with 7 bases aligning to TRBD1. CDR1 and CDR2 from the germline V gene are SEHNR and FQNEAQ (reference sequence). CDR3 length: 15 amino acids. V lost 2 bases, J lost 8 bases, and 9 bases stayed unmatched. Full variable domain (missing parts from reference TRBV7-9 and TRBJ2-1): DTGVSQNPRHKITKRGQNVTFRCDPISEHNRLYWYRQTLGQGPEFLTYFQNEAQLEKSRLLSDRFSAERPKGSFSTLEIQRTEQGDSAMYLCASSLIARGMYEQFFGPGTRLTVL.

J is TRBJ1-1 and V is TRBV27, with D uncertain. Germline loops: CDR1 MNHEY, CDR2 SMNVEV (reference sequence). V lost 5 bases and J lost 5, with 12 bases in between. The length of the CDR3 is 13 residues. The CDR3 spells CASSPMSRTEAFF. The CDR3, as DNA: TGTGCCAGCAGTCCAATGTCGCGGACTGAAGCTTTCTTT.

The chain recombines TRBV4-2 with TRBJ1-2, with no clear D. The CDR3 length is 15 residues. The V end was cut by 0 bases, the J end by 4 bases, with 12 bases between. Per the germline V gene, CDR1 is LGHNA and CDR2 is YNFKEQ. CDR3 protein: CASSQELVGGYGYTF. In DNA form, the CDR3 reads TGTGCCAGCAGCCAAGAATTGGTTGGTGGCTATGGCTACACCTTC.

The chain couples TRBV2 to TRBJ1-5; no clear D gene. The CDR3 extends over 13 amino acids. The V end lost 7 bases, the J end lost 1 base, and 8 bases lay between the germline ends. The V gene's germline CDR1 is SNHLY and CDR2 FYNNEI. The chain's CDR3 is CASTPKSNQPQHF. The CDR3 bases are TGTGCCAGCACCCCGAAAAGCAATCAGCCCCAGCATTTT.

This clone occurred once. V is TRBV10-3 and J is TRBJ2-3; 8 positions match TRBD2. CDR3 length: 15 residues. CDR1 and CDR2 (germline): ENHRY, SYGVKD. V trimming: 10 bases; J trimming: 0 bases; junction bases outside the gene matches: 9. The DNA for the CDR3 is TGTGCCACCTTTGATCCTAGCGGGAGCACAGATACGCAGTATTTT. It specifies CATFDPSGSTDTQYF.

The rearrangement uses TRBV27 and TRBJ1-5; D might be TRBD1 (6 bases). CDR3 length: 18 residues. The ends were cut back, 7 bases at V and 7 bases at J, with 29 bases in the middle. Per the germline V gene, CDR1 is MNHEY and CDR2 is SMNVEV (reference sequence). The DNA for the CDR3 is TGTGCCAGCACCCTTTTTCAGTGGACAGTTGGATTTTTACAGCCCCAGCATTTT. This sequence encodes CASTLFQWTVGFLQPQHF.

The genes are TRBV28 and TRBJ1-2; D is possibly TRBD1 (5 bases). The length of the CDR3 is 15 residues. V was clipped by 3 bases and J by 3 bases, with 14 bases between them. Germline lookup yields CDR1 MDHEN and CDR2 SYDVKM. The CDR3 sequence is CASSFYAGNYYGYTF. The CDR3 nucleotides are TGTGCCAGCAGTTTCTACGCAGGGAATTACTATGGCTACACCTTC.

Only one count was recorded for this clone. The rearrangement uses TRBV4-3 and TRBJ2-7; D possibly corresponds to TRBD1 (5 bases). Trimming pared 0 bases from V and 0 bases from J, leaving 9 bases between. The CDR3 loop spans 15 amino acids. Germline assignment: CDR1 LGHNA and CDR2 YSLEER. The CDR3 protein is CASSQEDDSSYEQYF. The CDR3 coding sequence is TGCGCCAGCAGCCAAGAGGACGACAGCTCCTACGAGCAGTACTTC.

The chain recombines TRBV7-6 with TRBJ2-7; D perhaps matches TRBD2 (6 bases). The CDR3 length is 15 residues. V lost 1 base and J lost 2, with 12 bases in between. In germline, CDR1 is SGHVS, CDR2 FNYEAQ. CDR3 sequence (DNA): TGTGCCAGCAGCTTAGGACTAGGCCACACCTACGAGCAGTACTTC. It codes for CASSLGLGHTYEQYF.

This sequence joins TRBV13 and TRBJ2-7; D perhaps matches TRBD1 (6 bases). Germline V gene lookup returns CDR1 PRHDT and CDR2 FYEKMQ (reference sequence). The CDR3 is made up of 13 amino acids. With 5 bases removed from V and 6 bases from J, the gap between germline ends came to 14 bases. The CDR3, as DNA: TGTGCCAGCAGCCAGGGGACCACTCGCGAGCAGTACTTC. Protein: CASSQGTTREQYF.

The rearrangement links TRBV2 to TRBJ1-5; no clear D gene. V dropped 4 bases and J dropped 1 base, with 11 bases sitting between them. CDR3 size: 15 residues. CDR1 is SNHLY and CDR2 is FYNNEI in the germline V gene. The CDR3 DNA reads TGTGCCAGCAGTGCTAGGGAATGGAGCAATCAGCCCCAGCATTTT. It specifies CASSAREWSNQPQHF.

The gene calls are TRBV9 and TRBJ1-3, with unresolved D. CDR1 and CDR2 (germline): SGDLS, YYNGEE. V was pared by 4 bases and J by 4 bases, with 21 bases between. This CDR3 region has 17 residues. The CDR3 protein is CASSSPHELVYGNTIYF. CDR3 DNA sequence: TGTGCCAGCAGCTCCCCTCACGAGCTCGTCTACGGAAACACCATATATTTT.

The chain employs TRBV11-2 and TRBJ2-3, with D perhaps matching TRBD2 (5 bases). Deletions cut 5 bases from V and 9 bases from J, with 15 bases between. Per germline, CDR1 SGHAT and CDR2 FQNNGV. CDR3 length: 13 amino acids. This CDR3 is CASSPPGTTTQYF. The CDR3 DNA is TGTGCCAGCAGCCCCCCGGGAACTACGACGCAGTATTTT.

CDR3 in DNA: TGTGCCAGCAGCGCACCGGGACTAGGGGTTAGGGAGCAGTTCTTC. Encoded protein: CASSAPGLGVREQFF. The chain combines TRBV9 with TRBJ2-1; 8 nucleotides agree with TRBD2. V dropped 3 bases and J dropped 10; count of bases not matched to a gene: 12. This CDR3 has 15 residues. Per the germline V gene, CDR1 is SGDLS and CDR2 is YYNGEE.